The entry below gives a single T cell receptor (beta chain) sequence along with its context. Its matching antigen is unknown. The record originates from a study of shared clonotypes between healthy human individuals. Points from the study as a whole: Represented diversity (both genetic and exposure-history) was limited by the small number of donors.

Sequenced by immunoSEQ multiplex PCR; TCRdb stores in-frame clones only, minus some. Of 2,500,000 or so clones in the sample, roughly 90% are singletons; the top ten hold 0.37%. CDR3 size: 14 residues. Deletions cut 3 bases from V and 3 bases from J, with 10 bases between. Per germline, CDR1 SGDLS and CDR2 YYNGEE. Donors, without exception, were Caucasian adults residing in Nashville, Tennessee. Sequenced input: naive CD4+ T cells from PBMCs. Specified subset: CD45RA+ positively selected. The TCR comes from a man aged 18 to 29 in good health. Some clones in this sample may be carry-over from other donors' samples. The V call is TRBV9, the J call TRBJ1-5, with a possible D match to TRBD1 (6 bases). DNA of the CDR3: TGTGCCAGCAGCGCGACAGGATTCAATCAGCCCCAGCATTTT. Protein sequence: CASSATGFNQPQHF.